This TCR beta chain was retrieved from a study of Ad26.COV2.S vaccination and SARS-CoV-2 variants. Trimming cost V 4 bases and J 3 bases, with 3 bases left between them. Germline CDR1 is LGHNT and CDR2 is FRNRAP. The CDR3 sequence is 12 residues long. Stated treatment: around 19 received Ad26.COV2.S at low or high dose, single or two shots; about 5 received placebo; per-sample allocation not given. Day 63 after the first vaccine or placebo injection was the time point for sampling. Some clones are missing from TCRdb's copy, which holds only in-frame ones; the method was immunoSEQ multiplex PCR. Here the sample spans more than 300,000 clones, around nine tenths being singletons.

The clonotype originates from a person aged 18-60 years who received the Ad26.COV2.S COVID-19 vaccine or a placebo. The input for sequencing was peripheral blood, taken in a trial of Ad26.COV2.S vaccine versus placebo. The chain employs TRBV12-5 and TRBJ2-2, with D unclear. Written as DNA, the CDR3 is TGTGCTAGTGGTTCCTACACCGGGGAGCTGTTTTTT. Amino acids: CASGSYTGELFF.